A selection of T cell receptor beta chains follows, all from one sample in a study of human T cells and chemical hapten exposure. TCRdb ran MiXCR on the RACE reads and lists one entry per CDR3 protein. The repertoire consists of some 180,000 distinct CDR3 sequences, with about a fifth occurring once and the leading ten covering under 7%. This specimen consisted of whole blood, obtained in connection with sensitization to the hapten diphenylcyclopropenone (DPC). The receptor set was obtained from a woman in her forties or fifties with alopecia areata. Some clones in this sample may be carry-over from other donors' samples. Both conserved end residues are part of each CDR3. The D gene is left open where the match is weak. Part of the rows lack a size; the others show once, few, many or a class for expanded clones.

>.|TRBD2|TRBJ2-4|TRBV10-2
CASGLAAKNIQYF
TGCGCCAGTGGACTAGCGGCCAAAAACATTCAGTACTTC
>few|.|TRBJ2-3|TRBV6-1
CASSEYLAGLGTQYF
TGTGCCAGCAGTGAATACCTCGCGGGACTGGGTACGCAGTATTTT
>few|.|TRBJ1-4|TRBV29-1
CSVGGTRKEKLFF
TGCAGCGTTGGGGGCACCCGAAAGGAAAAACTGTTTTTT
>many|TRBD2|TRBJ2-5|TRBV10-3
CAIRGTSEGTQYF
TGTGCCATCAGGGGGACTAGCGAAGGGACCCAGTACTTC
>.|.|TRBJ1-1|TRBV29-1
CSAWGLNTEAFF
TGCAGCGCCTGGGGCTTGAACACTGAAGCTTTCTTT
>.|TRBD2|TRBJ2-7|TRBV20-1
CSASWTSGGYEQYF
TGCAGTGCCTCTTGGACTAGCGGGGGTTACGAGCAGTACTTC
>.|.|TRBJ2-7|TRBV20-1
CSALTSYEQYF
TGCAGTGCTCTTACTAGCTACGAGCAGTACTTC
>.|TRBD1|TRBJ2-7|TRBV29-1
CSAKGTGFYEQYF
TGCAGCGCGAAGGGGACAGGGTTCTACGAGCAGTACTTC
>.|.|TRBJ2-3|TRBV6-2/TRBV6-3
CASSYAGVFTDTQYF
TGTGCCAGCAGTTACGCGGGCGTGTTCACAGATACGCAGTATTTT
>once|TRBD1|TRBJ2-7|TRBV20-1
CSARKTGLTYEQYF
TGCAGTGCTAGAAAGACAGGGCTTACCTACGAGCAGTACTTC
>once|.|TRBJ1-2|TRBV19
CASSMRGRNYGYTF
TGTGCCAGTAGTATGCGAGGGCGGAACTATGGCTACACCTTC
>.|TRBD2|TRBJ2-5|TRBV20-1
CSARRDYSQETQYF
TGCAGTGCTAGGAGGGACTACTCACAAGAGACCCAGTACTTC
>.|.|TRBJ2-3|TRBV6-5
CASSYMGLATDTQYF
TGTGCCAGCAGTTACATGGGACTCGCCACAGATACGCAGTATTTT
>.|.|TRBJ2-7|TRBV19
CASSRPQGLPYEQYF
TGTGCCAGTAGTCGACCCCAGGGACTTCCCTACGAGCAGTACTTC
>.|TRBD1|TRBJ2-7|TRBV2
CASSVRRTGVDEQYF
TGTGCCAGCAGTGTGCGTAGGACAGGGGTCGACGAGCAGTACTTC
>few|.|TRBJ1-5|TRBV28
CASSFRQGNIQPQHF
TGTGCCAGCAGTTTCCGCCAGGGAAACATTCAGCCCCAGCATTTT
>.|TRBD1|TRBJ1-2|TRBV6-1
CASSEAGQGASLLLANYGYTF
TGTGCCAGCAGTGAAGCGGGACAGGGGGCGAGTTTATTACTCGCTAACTATGGCTACACCTTC
>few|.|TRBJ2-2|TRBV7-9
CASSRQVAVNTGELFF
TGTGCCAGCAGCCGCCAGGTTGCAGTGAACACCGGGGAGCTGTTTTTT
>.|.|TRBJ2-1|TRBV5-6
CASSFSVFLGNEQFF
TGTGCCAGCAGCTTTAGTGTGTTTCTGGGAAATGAGCAGTTCTTC
>.|TRBD1|TRBJ1-1|TRBV6-5
CASSPRGPGTEAFF
TGTGCCAGCAGTCCCAGGGGGCCGGGCACTGAAGCTTTCTTT
>few|.|TRBJ2-1|TRBV29-1
CSGGPGGGLSYNEQFF
TGCAGCGGTGGCCCCGGGGGAGGCCTCTCCTACAATGAGCAGTTCTTC